The 27 T cell receptor beta chains given below trace back to one sample, sequenced in a study of blood T cell repertoires in COVID-19. Generated by immunoSEQ multiplex PCR, the TCRdb table keeps only in-frame clones and is missing some. The table has around 300,000 clones, about 90% seen once. Material for sequencing was PBMCs or T cells enriched from blood (not recorded which). These receptors came from a woman aged 55 to 70 who had recovered from COVID-19.

V and J are TRBV30 and TRBJ2-6, with D unclear. The germline CDR1 and CDR2 sequences are GTSNPN and SVGIG (reference sequence). Trimming took 4 bases from V and 0 from J, leaving 10 bases between them. The CDR3 is 15 residues long. CDR3 loop: CAWKSTFSGANVLTF. The CDR3 coding sequence is TGTGCCTGGAAATCGACTTTCTCTGGGGCCAACGTCCTGACTTTC.

The chain couples TRBV11-2 to TRBJ1-3, with D possibly being TRBD1 (6 bases). The CDR3 extends over 15 amino acids. Germline CDR1 SGHAT, CDR2 FQNNGV. The V gene lost 1 base and the J gene lost 3 bases, with 10 bases spanning the gap. The CDR3 region has the DNA TGTGCCAGCAGCTTAGCGGGACAACTTGGAAACACCATATATTTT. It is translated as CASSLAGQLGNTIYF.

CDR3 protein: CASIQGAGGAYEQYF. CDR3 DNA: TGTGCCAGCATCCAGGGAGCGGGAGGCGCCTACGAGCAGTACTTC. The chain recombines TRBV28 with TRBJ2-7; TRBD2 matches at 9 bases. The germline V gene encodes CDR1 MDHEN and CDR2 SYDVKM. CDR3 length: 15 amino acids. V trimming: 7 bases; J trimming: 2 bases; junction bases outside the gene matches: 9.

V and J are TRBV27 and TRBJ1-3; the D gene is possibly TRBD1 (5 bases). Germline V lookup: CDR1 MNHEY, CDR2 SMNVEV (reference sequence). The CDR3 is 14 amino acids. Trimming removed 5 bases at V and 4 bases at J, with 12 bases between. The CDR3 protein is CASSPRGGGNTIYF. CDR3 DNA: TGTGCCAGCAGTCCCCGGGGGGGAGGAAACACCATATATTTT.

The CDR3 here is CASSLAGGPADTQYF. The CDR3 DNA sequence: TGTGCCAGCAGCTTAGCGGGGGGGCCGGCAGATACGCAGTATTTT. This sequence joins TRBV7-9 and TRBJ2-3, with D possibly being TRBD2 (7 bases). Trimming took 0 bases from V and 4 from J, leaving 11 bases between them. Germline CDR1 is SEHNR and CDR2 is FQNEAQ (reference sequence). The CDR3 covers 15 residues.

The genes are TRBV6-5 and TRBJ1-4; no definite D call. Per the germline V gene, CDR1 is MNHEY and CDR2 is SVGAGI. The V and J ends lost 10 bases and 3 bases respectively, with 12 bases between them. The CDR3 spans 13 residues. CDR3 sequence reads: CATTSGPNEKLFF. For the CDR3, the DNA is TGTGCCACTACCTCGGGTCCTAATGAAAAACTGTTTTTT.

The rearrangement joins TRBV28 to TRBJ2-7, with 7 bases that match TRBD2. The V segment lost 6 bases and the J segment 0 bases; nucleotides outside the gene matches: 5. The CDR3 has 14 residues. Germline V CDR1 and CDR2: MDHEN, SYDVKM. This CDR3 reads CASSRQRGSYEQYF. For the CDR3, the DNA is TGTGCCAGCAGCCGACAGCGGGGCTCCTACGAGCAGTACTTC.

The CDR3 protein is CASSDLGTPGNTIYF. For the CDR3, the DNA is TGTGCCAGCAGTGATCTTGGGACACCTGGAAACACCATATATTTT. The rearrangement uses TRBV2 and TRBJ1-3; a possible D gene is TRBD1 (6 bases). The germline V gene has CDR1 SNHLY and CDR2 FYNNEI. V was cut by 3 bases and J by 2 bases, with 11 bases left in between. This CDR3 has 15 residues.

This clone has a single count. The V gene is TRBV7-3, the J gene TRBJ2-1; 7 nucleotides agree with TRBD2. The CDR3 loop spans 15 amino acids. The V gene's germline CDR1 is SGHTA and CDR2 FQGTGA. J was trimmed by 1 base and V by 4 bases; bases with no gene match: 4. The CDR3 DNA reads as TGTGCCAGCAGCTATTCTAGCGGTTCCTACAATGAGCAGTTCTTC. Its protein product is CASSYSSGSYNEQFF.

The chain is built from TRBV28 and TRBJ2-7, with 8 nucleotides matching TRBD1. The CDR3 totals 16 residues. V was clipped by 6 bases and J by 5 bases; unmatched bases: 15. Looked up from germline, CDR1 is MDHEN and CDR2 is SYDVKM. Here the CDR3 reads CASSASGAGGPDEQYF. CDR3 nucleotide sequence: TGTGCCAGCAGCGCCAGTGGGGCAGGGGGCCCCGACGAGCAGTACTTC.

The chain combines TRBV9 with TRBJ1-2; the match to TRBD1 covers 9 bases. Germline V CDR1 and CDR2: SGDLS, YYNGEE. Trimming at V came to 4 bases and at J to 6 bases, leaving 13 bases not matched to a gene. This CDR3 spans 16 amino acids. As DNA, the CDR3 is TGTGCCAGCAGCCTCCAGACCGGGACAGGGTATCATGGCTACACCTTC. Translated: CASSLQTGTGYHGYTF.

The chain recombines TRBV13 with TRBJ1-6; D ambiguous. Germline V lookup: CDR1 PRHDT, CDR2 FYEKMQ (reference sequence). The CDR3 has 16 residues. V lost 5 bases, J lost 3 bases, and 14 bases lay in between. The CDR3 DNA sequence: TGTGCCAGCAGCACGAGAGGGCTCCTCTATAATTCACCCCTCCACTTT. It encodes CASSTRGLLYNSPLHF. The variable domain in full, with the rest retrieved from reference TRBV13 and TRBJ1-6, is AAGVIQSPRHLIKEKRETATLKCYPIPRHDTVYWYQQGPGQDPQFLISFYEKMQSDKGSIPDRFSAQQFSDYHSELNMSSLELGDSALYFCASSTRGLLYNSPLHFGNGTRLTVT.

The table lists this clone with a count of one. Other DNA sequences in the sample encode the same CDR3. The chain has TRBV5-1 and TRBJ1-1, with D possibly TRBD1 on 6 matching bases. Deletions cut 4 bases from V and 2 bases from J, with 9 bases between. Germline CDR1 SGHRS, CDR2 YFSETQ. CDR3 size: 13 residues. CDR3 protein: CASSLTGNTEAFF. CDR3 DNA sequence: TGCGCCAGCAGCCTGACAGGAAACACTGAAGCTTTCTTT.

This sequence joins TRBV6-5 and TRBJ1-1, with D maybe TRBD1 (6 bases). This CDR3 comprises 13 residues. V was pared by 6 bases and J by 1 base, with 9 bases between. In germline, CDR1 is MNHEY, CDR2 SVGAGI. CDR3 DNA sequence: TGTGCCAGCAGAAAGACAGGGAACACTGAAGCTTTCTTT. Its translation is CASRKTGNTEAFF.

The sample holds one count of this clone. The chain couples TRBV6-5 to TRBJ1-5; D remains unclear. Trimming cost V 7 bases and J 0 bases, with 7 bases left between them. CDR3 length equals 13 residues. Germline V gene sequence: CDR1 MNHEY, CDR2 SVGAGI. In DNA form, the CDR3 reads TGTGCCAGCACAGATAATAGCAATCAGCCCCAGCATTTT. As protein: CASTDNSNQPQHF.

The chain employs TRBV11-2 and TRBJ2-7, with 7 positions matching TRBD1. Per germline, CDR1 SGHAT and CDR2 FQNNGV. The CDR3 length is 14 residues. The V and J ends lost 0 bases and 6 bases, in that order; junction bases with no gene match: 5. CDR3 DNA: TGTGCCAGCAGCTTAGATTCAAGACAGGGCGAGCAGTACTTC. It translates to CASSLDSRQGEQYF.

The rearrangement uses TRBV28 and TRBJ2-7; TRBD2 matches at 9 bases. Germline V gene sequence: CDR1 MDHEN, CDR2 SYDVKM. The CDR3 runs 15 residues. The trim removed 6 bases at V and 6 bases at J, leaving 12 bases unmatched. The CDR3 bases are TGTGCCAGCAGCCAAGCGGGGGGCCCTACTATCGAGCAGTACTTC. Its translation is CASSQAGGPTIEQYF. Using reference TRBV28 and TRBJ2-7 for the parts outside the CDR3, the full variable domain is DVKVTQSSRYLVKRTGEKVFLECVQDMDHENMFWYRQDPGLGLRLIYFSYDVKMKEKGDIPEGYSVSREKKERFSLILESASTNQTSMYLCASSQAGGPTIEQYFGPGTRLTVT.

The chain uses TRBV30 and TRBJ1-1, with TRBD1 identical over 9 bases. CDR1 is GTSNPN and CDR2 is SVGIG in the germline V gene (reference sequence). J was trimmed by 12 bases and V by 1 base; bases with no gene match: 6. The CDR3 runs to 12 residues. DNA of the CDR3: TGTGCCTGGAGTGAGGACAGGGGTTCGACTTTCTTT. The encoded protein is CAWSEDRGSTFF.

The chain employs TRBV5-1 and TRBJ2-3, with 9 bases matching TRBD1. Germline V lookup: CDR1 SGHRS, CDR2 YFSETQ. The CDR3 runs to 14 residues. V shed 4 bases and J 3 bases; nucleotides not matched to a gene: 3. CDR3 region: CASSNRGPTDTQYF. The CDR3 region has the DNA TGCGCCAGCAGCAACAGGGGGCCGACAGATACGCAGTATTTT.

The chain recombines TRBV11-3 with TRBJ1-1; D remains ambiguous. Trimming left V 5 bases short and J 2 bases short, with 9 bases between. Germline V gives CDR1 SGHNT, CDR2 YENEEA. The CDR3 totals 13 residues. The CDR3 DNA follows: TGTGCCAGCAGCGCCGGACTAAACACTGAAGCTTTCTTT. It yields the protein CASSAGLNTEAFF.

This sequence joins TRBV7-9 and TRBJ1-1; D call uncertain. CDR1 and CDR2 from the germline V gene are SEHNR and FQNEAQ (reference sequence). Trimming removed 5 bases at V and 11 bases at J, with 15 bases between. This CDR3 region has 12 residues. This CDR3 is CASSPSREQAFF. For the CDR3, the DNA is TGTGCCAGCAGCCCCTCTAGAGAGCAGGCTTTCTTT.

V usage is TRBV18 and J usage is TRBJ1-5; 7 positions agree with TRBD1. Per germline, CDR1 KGHSH and CDR2 LQKENI. The CDR3 contains 14 residues. V dropped 2 bases and J dropped 6; count of bases not matched to a gene: 4. CDR3 sequence reads: CASSPRQGPQPQHF. The CDR3 DNA reads as TGTGCCAGCTCACCAAGACAGGGACCTCAGCCCCAGCATTTT.

This clone was seen only once. The chain employs TRBV7-8 and TRBJ2-7; D remains unclear. The germline V gene encodes CDR1 SGHVS and CDR2 FQNEAQ. Trimming pared 5 bases from V and 6 bases from J, leaving 20 bases between. CDR3 length equals 15 residues. The CDR3 loop is CASSLLTGEESEQYF. The CDR3 DNA is TGTGCCAGCAGCCTACTGACGGGTGAGGAGTCCGAGCAGTACTTC.

The V gene is TRBV19, the J gene TRBJ1-1; 9 bases are shared with TRBD1. The CDR3 extends over 14 amino acids. J was trimmed by 4 bases and V by 8 bases; bases with no gene match: 8. Germline V gene sequence: CDR1 LNHDA, CDR2 SQIVND (reference sequence). The CDR3 spells CASRLQGAGTEAFF. The DNA of the CDR3 is TGTGCCAGTCGACTACAGGGGGCTGGCACTGAAGCTTTCTTT.

The rearrangement joins TRBV6-4 to TRBJ1-1; D is uncertain. Germline V gives CDR1 MRHNA, CDR2 SNTAGT. V was trimmed by 5 bases and J by 1 base, leaving 8 bases between them. The CDR3 loop spans 13 amino acids. This CDR3 reads CASSSRRNTEAFF. The CDR3, as DNA: TGTGCCAGCAGTTCCAGGCGGAACACTGAAGCTTTCTTT.

The CDR3 DNA is TGTGCCAGCAGCCAAGGGCAGGGCCCTTACGAGCAGTACTTC. Protein product: CASSQGQGPYEQYF. The chain employs TRBV3-1 (or the pseudogene TRBV3-2) and TRBJ2-7; D is possibly TRBD1 (5 bases). CDR1 is LGHDT, CDR2 YNNKEL, per germline (reference sequence). The CDR3 sequence is 14 residues long. The ends were cut back, 1 base at V and 4 bases at J, with 11 bases in the middle.

The V call is TRBV2, the J call TRBJ2-1; 8 bases agree with TRBD2. This CDR3 has 12 amino acids. CDR1 SNHLY and CDR2 FYNNEI come from the germline V gene. The junction had 4 bases not matched to a gene; V was cut back by 6 bases and J by 9 bases. The CDR3 nucleotides are TGTGCCAGCAGCGGGGGGGCTTCTGAGCAGTTCTTC. Translation: CASSGGASEQFF.